These 2 T cell receptor beta chains originate from one sample sequenced in a study of blood T cell repertoires in COVID-19. Repertoires were generated with immunoSEQ multiplex PCR, while TCRdb's copy carries only in-frame clones and drops some. The profile shows 300,000 to 400,000 clones, 65% to 90% of them singletons. The sequencing sample was made of PBMCs or T cells enriched from blood (not recorded which). These TCRs come from a middle-aged woman with acute COVID-19.

The V call is TRBV24-1, the J call TRBJ2-1; 9 nucleotides match TRBD1. Per the germline V gene, CDR1 is KGHDR and CDR2 is SFDVKD. V was clipped by 5 bases and J by 2 bases; unmatched bases: 6. There are 16 residues in the CDR3. The CDR3 spells CATSVKTGGPYNEQFF. The CDR3 DNA follows: TGTGCCACCAGTGTCAAGACAGGGGGACCCTACAATGAGCAGTTCTTC.

The V gene is TRBV19, the J gene TRBJ2-5; 9 bases map to TRBD1. CDR1 LNHDA and CDR2 SQIVND come from the germline V gene (reference sequence). The junction had 3 bases not matched to a gene; V was cut back by 3 bases and J by 4 bases. CDR3 length equals 14 residues. DNA of the CDR3: TGTGCCAGTAGTATGGGACAGGGTCCAGAGACCCAGTACTTC. This codes for CASSMGQGPETQYF.